Below are 25 T cell receptor beta chains sequenced from a single sample in a study of response to subunit inactivated influenza vaccine. TCRdb reprocessed the RT-PCR reads with MiXCR, giving one entry per CDR3 protein. This repertoire shows roughly 700,000 distinct CDR3 sequences, 11% to 15% found once; its top ten account for approximately 6.5%. The material was PBMCs from blood, obtained approximately 15 days before vaccination. All receptors derive from a man aged 50 to 60 who received an inactivated influenza vaccine.

This chain joins TRBV7-9 and TRBJ2-5; no firm D call. CDR1 and CDR2 (germline): SEHNR, FQNEAQ (reference sequence). V shed 6 bases and J shed 2 bases, with 16 bases lying between them. There are 15 residues in the CDR3. The CDR3: CASSLGIDPQETQYF. In DNA, the CDR3 is TGTGCCAGCAGTCTGGGTATTGATCCGCAAGAGACCCAGTACTTC.

A few counts support this clonotype. The chain couples TRBV4-2 to TRBJ2-7, with 15 nucleotides matching TRBD2. This CDR3 contains 16 residues. The junction had 4 bases not matched to a gene; V was cut back by 0 bases and J by 7 bases. Germline V lookup: CDR1 LGHNA, CDR2 YNFKEQ. CDR3 in DNA: TGTGCCAGCAGCCAAGAGGGACTAGCGGGGGGCCTGGAGCAGTACTTC. This encodes CASSQEGLAGGLEQYF.

This clonotype was found a few times. The chain links TRBV5-1 to TRBJ2-7; the D gene could be TRBD1 or TRBD2 (5 bases each). The germline V and J ends were trimmed by 4 bases and 1 base, with 18 bases remaining between them. From germline, CDR1 is SGHRS and CDR2 YFSETQ. The CDR3 length is 16 residues. The CDR3 coding sequence is TGCGCCAGCAGCCGGGGCAGAGCGACGGCTTCCTACGAGCAGTACTTC. This gives the protein CASSRGRATASYEQYF.

This clonotype was recorded a few times. The V and J genes are TRBV5-1 and TRBJ2-5; D possibly uses TRBD1 or TRBD2 (6 bases each). CDR1 SGHRS and CDR2 YFSETQ come from the germline V gene. The CDR3 is 15 residues long. Trimming cost V 3 bases and J 1 base, with 13 bases left between them. This CDR3 reads CASSSGAYVQETQYF. In nucleotides, the CDR3 is TGCGCCAGCAGCTCGGGGGCCTACGTCCAAGAGACCCAGTACTTC.

CDR3 DNA sequence: TGCAGTATCACCTCACTAGGGGGGAACTATGGCTACACCTTC. This sequence encodes CSITSLGGNYGYTF. This chain connects TRBV20-1 to TRBJ1-2, with D possibly matching TRBD1 (6 bases). V dropped 8 bases and J dropped 2 bases, with 18 bases sitting between them. Germline CDR1 DFQATT, CDR2 SNEGSKA (reference sequence). The CDR3 loop spans 14 amino acids.

The chain couples TRBV9 to TRBJ2-7; D unresolved. The germline V gene has CDR1 SGDLS and CDR2 YYNGEE. With 0 bases removed from V and 2 bases from J, the gap between germline ends came to 12 bases. There are 15 residues in the CDR3. The CDR3 loop is CASSVDSGTAYEQYF. DNA of the CDR3: TGTGCCAGCAGCGTAGATTCGGGCACAGCCTACGAGCAGTACTTC.

This clonotype was observed a few times. The chain has TRBV20-1 and TRBJ2-1; TRBD2 aligns across 10 bases. CDR1 is DFQATT, CDR2 SNEGSKA, per germline (reference sequence). After removal of 0 bases from V and 0 bases from J, the junction contained 8 bases not matched to a gene. CDR3 length: 18 amino acids. CDR3 in amino acids: CSARDHKQREGSYNEQFF. The DNA for the CDR3 is TGCAGTGCTAGAGATCATAAACAGCGGGAGGGCTCCTACAATGAGCAGTTCTTC.

V is TRBV20-1 and J is TRBJ1-5, with D perhaps TRBD1 (6 bases). CDR1 and CDR2 (germline): DFQATT, SNEGSKA (reference sequence). Between the trimmed V and J ends, which lost 5 bases and 4 bases, there was a span of 12 bases. This CDR3 is 13 amino acids long. CDR3 bases: TGCAGTGCTCGGGGACAAGCTAATCAGCCCCAGCATTTT. This encodes CSARGQANQPQHF.

At least ten counts were recorded for this clonotype. The chain recombines TRBV7-2 with TRBJ2-3; 11 bases fit TRBD2. From germline, CDR1 is SGHTA and CDR2 FQGNSA. This CDR3 is built from 15 residues. V lost 5 bases, J lost 5 bases, and 6 bases stayed unmatched. The CDR3 loop reads CASSLSGRVGDTQYF. The CDR3 nucleotides read TGTGCCAGCAGCCTTAGCGGGAGGGTTGGAGATACGCAGTATTTT.

The chain employs TRBV20-1 and TRBJ2-5, with D tentatively TRBD1 (6 bases). CDR1 DFQATT and CDR2 SNEGSKA come from the germline V gene (reference sequence). The V end was cut by 0 bases, the J end by 4 bases, with 15 bases between. This CDR3 contains 15 residues. CDR3 DNA sequence: TGCAGTGCTAGAGATCAGTCAGGGGCGGGAGAGACCCAGTACTTC. The encoded protein is CSARDQSGAGETQYF.

This clonotype was observed a few times. This chain connects TRBV10-3 to TRBJ2-7; maybe TRBD1 (6 bases). V was shortened by 6 bases and J by 5 bases, with 11 bases between the two germline ends. The CDR3 length is 12 residues. The germline gives CDR1 ENHRY, CDR2 SYGVKD. CDR3 in amino acids: CAIRTGSDEQYF. CDR3 in DNA: TGTGCCATCAGAACAGGGTCGGACGAGCAGTACTTC.

There are a few counts of this clonotype. The chain carries TRBV4-3 and TRBJ2-7; tentative D call: TRBD2 (5 bases). Germline CDR1 is LGHNA and CDR2 is YSLEER. V lost 0 bases to trimming and J lost 0 bases, with 12 bases between them. The length of the CDR3 is 16 residues. CDR3 in amino acids: CASSQDYSGISYEQYF. In DNA, the CDR3 is TGCGCCAGCAGCCAAGATTACAGCGGAATCTCCTACGAGCAGTACTTC.

Many counts were recorded for this clonotype. V gene TRBV28 combines with J gene TRBJ2-2; TRBD2 agrees at 11 bases. J gave up 3 bases and V 7 bases, and 4 bases lay outside the gene matches. The CDR3 has 15 amino acids. Germline V lookup: CDR1 MDHEN, CDR2 SYDVKM. The CDR3 DNA reads as TGTGCCAGCAACCTACTAGCGGGAGACACCGGGGAGCTGTTTTTT. This codes for CASNLLAGDTGELFF.

This clonotype was seen ten or more times. This sequence joins TRBV7-8 and TRBJ2-7; D is uncertain. The CDR3 runs to 12 residues. CDR1 is SGHVS, CDR2 FQNEAQ, per germline. V lost 3 bases to trimming and J lost 3 bases, with 6 bases between them. The CDR3 loop reads CASSFAGYEQYF. The CDR3 nucleotides are TGTGCCAGCAGCTTCGCCGGCTACGAGCAGTACTTC. Supplemented by reference TRBV7-8 and TRBJ2-7, the full variable domain reads GAGVSQSPRYKVAKRGQDVALRCDPISGHVSLFWYQQALGQGPEFLTYFQNEAQLDKSGLPSDRFFAERPEGSVSTLKIQRTQQEDSAVYLCASSFAGYEQYFGPGTRLTVT.

This clonotype was recorded a few times. The J gene is TRBJ2-5, the V gene TRBV11-1, with D perhaps being TRBD1 or TRBD2 (5 bases each). Trimming took off 2 bases at V and 2 bases at J, with 27 bases between the two ends. CDR1 SGHAT and CDR2 FQDESV come from the germline V gene (reference sequence). This CDR3 spans 20 amino acids. The CDR3 DNA follows: TGTGCCAGCAGCTTAACTCCCCCTCCGGGACCTACATTTTTGCAAGAGACCCAGTACTTC. It specifies CASSLTPPPGPTFLQETQYF.

The DNA of the CDR3 is TGTGCCAGCAGCTTCGACCCTCGAACCCAGTACTTC. Translated: CASSFDPRTQYF. The chain is built from TRBV5-8 and TRBJ2-5; D is unclear. V gave up 2 bases and J gave up 8 bases, with 10 bases separating them. The CDR3 loop spans 12 amino acids. In germline, CDR1 is SGHTS, CDR2 YDEGEE. The whole variable domain, remainder taken from reference TRBV5-8 and TRBJ2-5, is EAGVTQSPTHLIKTRGQQATLRCSPISGHTSVYWYQQALGLGLQFLLWYDEGEERNRGNFPPRFSGRQFPNYSSELNVNALELEDSALYLCASSFDPRTQYFGPGTRLLVL.

The chain couples TRBV5-1 to TRBJ2-1, with TRBD1 identical over 10 bases. J lost 6 bases, V lost 0 bases, and 9 bases had no gene match. CDR1 is SGHRS, CDR2 YFSETQ, per germline. This CDR3 has 17 residues. The CDR3 protein is CASSLESGTGVGNEQFF. CDR3 nucleotides: TGCGCCAGCAGCTTGGAATCTGGGACAGGGGTGGGCAATGAGCAGTTCTTC. Complete variable domain (other parts from reference TRBV5-1 and TRBJ2-1): KAGVTQTPRYLIKTRGQQVTLSCSPISGHRSVSWYQQTPGQGLQFLFEYFSETQRNKGNFPGRFSGRQFSNSRSEMNVSTLELGDSALYLCASSLESGTGVGNEQFFGPGTRLTVL.

The sample holds many counts of this clonotype. The chain uses TRBV4-2 and TRBJ1-6; the D is unclear. V shed 0 bases and J shed 2 bases, with 5 bases lying between them. Germline V gene lookup returns CDR1 LGHNA and CDR2 YNFKEQ. The CDR3 length is 15 residues. CDR3 region: CASSQEGPYNSPLHF. The CDR3 DNA reads as TGTGCCAGCAGCCAAGAAGGCCCCTATAATTCACCCCTCCACTTT.

This clonotype has a handful of counts. CDR3 in amino acids: CAISERLSGGELFF. The DNA of the CDR3 is TGTGCCATCAGTGAGCGGCTATCGGGGGGGGAGCTGTTTTTT. The J gene is TRBJ2-2, the V gene TRBV10-3, with a tentative D call TRBD2 (5 bases). Germline V CDR1 and CDR2: ENHRY, SYGVKD. The germline V and J ends were trimmed by 2 bases and 8 bases, with 12 bases remaining between them. CDR3 size: 14 residues.

This clonotype was seen at least ten times. The chain joins TRBV12-3 or TRBV12-4 to TRBJ1-1; D gene ambiguous. Trimming took 7 bases from V and 1 from J, leaving 13 bases between them. This CDR3 is 14 amino acids long. CDR3 residues: CASNMDGKNTEAFF. For the CDR3, the DNA is TGTGCCAGCAATATGGACGGGAAGAACACTGAAGCTTTCTTT.

V is TRBV20-1 and J is TRBJ2-7, with D unclear. The CDR3 extends over 13 amino acids. The germline V gene encodes CDR1 DFQATT and CDR2 SNEGSKA (reference sequence). Trimming shortened V by 6 bases and J by 2 bases, and 14 bases separated the two germline ends. The CDR3 here is CSARRLTAYEQYF. The CDR3 nucleotides read TGCAGTGCCAGAAGGCTTACTGCCTACGAGCAGTACTTC.

A few counts support this clonotype. This chain joins TRBV12-3 or TRBV12-4 and TRBJ2-1; D possibly matches TRBD1 or TRBD2 (5 bases each). V lost 4 bases and J lost 4, with 17 bases in between. This CDR3 spans 16 amino acids. CDR3 residues: CASSWGGGSAYNEQFF. The CDR3 DNA reads TGTGCCAGCAGTTGGGGCGGTGGTAGCGCGTACAATGAGCAGTTCTTC.

The chain recombines TRBV6-2 or TRBV6-3 with TRBJ2-7, with 9 bases fitting TRBD2. V lost 0 bases to trimming and J lost 4 bases; unmatched junction nucleotides: 4. The CDR3 sequence is 15 residues long. Germline values: CDR1 MNHEY, CDR2 SVGEGT. CDR3 coding DNA: TGTGCCAGCAGTTACTCTGGCGGGAGGGTATACGAGCAGTACTTC. It yields the protein CASSYSGGRVYEQYF.

In this sample, this clonotype turned up a few times. The gene calls are TRBV12-3 or TRBV12-4 and TRBJ2-7; D call uncertain. V lost 5 bases and J lost 0, with 11 bases in between. The CDR3 has 14 residues. In nucleotides, the CDR3 is TGTGCCAGCAGTCCAGACTGGATCTCCTACGAGCAGTACTTC. Translating it yields CASSPDWISYEQYF.

This sequence joins TRBV11-2 and TRBJ2-1; D perhaps matches TRBD1 (5 bases). The CDR3 sequence is 15 residues long. V was trimmed by 0 bases and J by 5 bases, leaving 11 bases between them. Germline values: CDR1 SGHAT, CDR2 FQNNGV. The CDR3 here is CASSLEGRAHNEQFF. DNA of the CDR3: TGTGCCAGCAGCTTAGAGGGCAGGGCCCACAATGAGCAGTTCTTC.